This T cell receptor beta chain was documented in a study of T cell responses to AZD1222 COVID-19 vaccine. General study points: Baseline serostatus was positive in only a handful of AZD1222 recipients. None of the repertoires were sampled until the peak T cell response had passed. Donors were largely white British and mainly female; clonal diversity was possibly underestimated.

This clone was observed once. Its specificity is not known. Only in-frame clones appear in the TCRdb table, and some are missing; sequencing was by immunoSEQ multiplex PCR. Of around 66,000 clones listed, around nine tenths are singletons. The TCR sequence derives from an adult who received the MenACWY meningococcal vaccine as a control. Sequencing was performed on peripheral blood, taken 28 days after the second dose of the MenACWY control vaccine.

The CDR3 DNA reads as TGTGCCTCGGCGGGAATCAACACCGGGGAGCTGTTTTTT. Its protein is CASAGINTGELFF. This sequence joins TRBV6-5 and TRBJ2-2, with a tentative D call TRBD2 (6 bases). Germline V CDR1 and CDR2: MNHEY, SVGAGI. V was cut by 11 bases and J by 2 bases, with 12 bases left in between. The length of the CDR3 is 13 residues.